The rows below give T cell receptor beta chains drawn from one sample of a study of blood T cell repertoires in COVID-19. Produced via immunoSEQ multiplex PCR; TCRdb's table is partial and in-frame only. The sample gives 75,000 to 95,000 clones, 87% of which show up once; approximately 5.1% is in the top ten. The sequencing sample was made of peripheral blood. The receptors were gathered from a man aged 55-75 years with acute or convalescent COVID-19. Both conserved end residues are part of each CDR3. Fields, in order: clone size, V gene, D gene, J gene, CDR3 protein, CDR3 DNA. A D gene is named only where the DNA matches it firmly. A clone size is listed for some rows: how often the clone was seen (once, few, many), or a class if it is expanded.

abundance: NA; v_gene: TRBV10-2; d_gene: NA; j_gene: TRBJ2-7; CDR3aa: CASSWGEAYEQYF; CDR3nt: TGCGCCAGCAGTTGGGGGGAAGCCTACGAGCAGTACTTC
abundance: NA; v_gene: TRBV11-2; d_gene: TRBD2; j_gene: TRBJ2-5; CDR3aa: CASHPGLAGGIEETQYF; CDR3nt: TGTGCCAGCCACCCGGGACTAGCGGGGGGGATTGAAGAGACCCAGTACTTC
abundance: NA; v_gene: TRBV19; d_gene: TRBD1; j_gene: TRBJ1-2; CDR3aa: CASSIQGAGYTF; CDR3nt: TGTGCCAGTAGTATACAGGGGGCTGGCTACACCTTC
abundance: NA; v_gene: TRBV19; d_gene: TRBD1; j_gene: TRBJ2-7; CDR3aa: CAGSTSGTVYEQYF; CDR3nt: TGTGCCGGTAGTACTTCCGGGACAGTTTACGAGCAGTACTTC
abundance: once; v_gene: TRBV5-1; d_gene: NA; j_gene: TRBJ2-5; CDR3aa: CASSRVPREEETQYF; CDR3nt: TGCGCCAGCAGCCGGGTTCCCAGGGAAGAAGAGACCCAGTACTTC
abundance: NA; v_gene: TRBV7-2; d_gene: NA; j_gene: TRBJ2-5; CDR3aa: CASSLFAGLQETQYF; CDR3nt: TGTGCCAGCAGCTTATTTGCAGGGCTGCAAGAGACCCAGTACTTC
abundance: NA; v_gene: TRBV6-2/TRBV6-3; d_gene: TRBD2; j_gene: TRBJ2-5; CDR3aa: CASSYPSGGLQETQYF; CDR3nt: TGTGCCAGCAGTTACCCTAGCGGGGGCCTACAAGAGACCCAGTACTTC
abundance: once; v_gene: TRBV2; d_gene: TRBD1; j_gene: TRBJ1-2; CDR3aa: CASSRRDRAGYTF; CDR3nt: TGTGCCAGCAGCCGCCGGGACAGGGCTGGCTACACCTTC
abundance: NA; v_gene: TRBV6-2/TRBV6-3; d_gene: NA; j_gene: TRBJ1-2; CDR3aa: CASSYLSDYGYTF; CDR3nt: TGTGCCAGCAGTTACCTGTCAGATTATGGCTACACCTTC
abundance: once; v_gene: TRBV18; d_gene: TRBD2; j_gene: TRBJ2-3; CDR3aa: CASSQPGLPPQYF; CDR3nt: TGTGCCAGCTCACAACCGGGACTACCCCCGCAGTATTTT
abundance: NA; v_gene: TRBV18; d_gene: NA; j_gene: TRBJ1-3; CDR3aa: CASSTQGSGNTIYF; CDR3nt: TGTGCCAGCTCTACACAGGGCTCTGGAAACACCATATATTTT
abundance: NA; v_gene: TRBV10-3; d_gene: NA; j_gene: TRBJ1-4; CDR3aa: CAISEGQATNEKLFF; CDR3nt: TGTGCCATCAGTGAAGGTCAGGCCACTAATGAAAAACTGTTTTTT
abundance: NA; v_gene: TRBV6-1; d_gene: TRBD1; j_gene: TRBJ2-7; CDR3aa: CASSEMDRMSEQYF; CDR3nt: TGTGCCAGCAGTGAAATGGACAGGATGAGCGAGCAGTACTTC
abundance: NA; v_gene: TRBV27; d_gene: NA; j_gene: TRBJ1-1; CDR3aa: CATSTGIGAEAFF; CDR3nt: TGTGCCACCTCGACAGGAATAGGGGCTGAAGCTTTCTTT
abundance: NA; v_gene: TRBV6-2/TRBV6-3; d_gene: NA; j_gene: TRBJ2-4; CDR3aa: CASSLALAKNIQYF; CDR3nt: TGTGCCAGCAGTTTAGCACTAGCCAAAAACATTCAGTACTTC
abundance: NA; v_gene: TRBV2; d_gene: NA; j_gene: TRBJ2-5; CDR3aa: CASSVTERETQYF; CDR3nt: TGTGCCAGCAGTGTGACAGAACGCGAGACCCAGTACTTC
abundance: NA; v_gene: TRBV5-6; d_gene: TRBD1; j_gene: TRBJ1-4; CDR3aa: CASSLVGQDEKLFF; CDR3nt: TGTGCCAGCAGCTTGGTAGGACAGGATGAAAAACTGTTTTTT
abundance: NA; v_gene: TRBV5-1; d_gene: TRBD1; j_gene: TRBJ2-7; CDR3aa: CASSTPGQGNEQYF; CDR3nt: TGCGCCAGCAGCACTCCGGGACAGGGTAACGAGCAGTACTTC
abundance: NA; v_gene: TRBV5-4; d_gene: TRBD1; j_gene: TRBJ2-1; CDR3aa: CASSSRDSQNEQFF; CDR3nt: TGTGCCAGCAGCTCAAGGGACAGCCAAAATGAGCAGTTCTTC
abundance: NA; v_gene: TRBV19; d_gene: TRBD1; j_gene: TRBJ1-5; CDR3aa: CATRTGGRGNQPQHF; CDR3nt: TGTGCCACCAGGACAGGGGGAAGAGGCAATCAGCCCCAGCATTTT
abundance: NA; v_gene: TRBV18; d_gene: NA; j_gene: TRBJ1-5; CDR3aa: CASSPRRGPNQPQHF; CDR3nt: TGTGCCAGCTCACCACGGCGGGGTCCCAATCAGCCCCAGCATTTT
abundance: NA; v_gene: TRBV2; d_gene: NA; j_gene: TRBJ1-4; CDR3aa: CASSVDRYPNEKLFF; CDR3nt: TGTGCCAGCAGCGTCGACAGGTATCCTAATGAAAAACTGTTTTTT
abundance: few; v_gene: TRBV5-6; d_gene: TRBD1; j_gene: TRBJ2-1; CDR3aa: CASSLYRGQGEQFF; CDR3nt: TGTGCCAGCAGCTTGTACAGGGGGCAGGGTGAGCAGTTCTTC
abundance: NA; v_gene: TRBV24-1; d_gene: TRBD1; j_gene: TRBJ1-2; CDR3aa: CATSAQPGQGGNGYTF; CDR3nt: TGTGCCACCAGTGCCCAGCCGGGACAGGGGGGGAATGGCTACACCTTC
abundance: NA; v_gene: TRBV6-6; d_gene: NA; j_gene: TRBJ1-1; CDR3aa: CASRPGLAEAFF; CDR3nt: TGTGCCAGCAGACCCGGGTTGGCTGAAGCTTTCTTT
abundance: NA; v_gene: TRBV11-2; d_gene: TRBD2; j_gene: TRBJ2-5; CDR3aa: CASSSIAGLDGRETQYF; CDR3nt: TGTGCCAGCAGCTCTATAGCGGGGCTCGATGGCCGAGAGACCCAGTACTTC
abundance: few; v_gene: TRBV4-1; d_gene: NA; j_gene: TRBJ1-5; CDR3aa: CASRAEGRGNQPQHF; CDR3nt: TGCGCCAGCAGGGCGGAGGGAAGGGGCAATCAGCCCCAGCATTTT
abundance: NA; v_gene: TRBV14; d_gene: NA; j_gene: TRBJ2-3; CDR3aa: CASSQGGRSTDTQYF; CDR3nt: TGTGCCAGCAGCCAAGGGGGGCGTAGCACAGATACGCAGTATTTT
abundance: NA; v_gene: TRBV28; d_gene: NA; j_gene: TRBJ2-3; CDR3aa: CASSPGAGDTQYF; CDR3nt: TGTGCCAGCAGTCCCGGAGCAGGGGATACGCAGTATTTT
abundance: NA; v_gene: TRBV3-1/TRBV3-2; d_gene: TRBD2; j_gene: TRBJ2-1; CDR3aa: CASSQGGTNDEQFF; CDR3nt: TGTGCCAGCAGCCAAGGGGGGACTAACGATGAGCAGTTCTTC
abundance: once; v_gene: TRBV9; d_gene: TRBD1; j_gene: TRBJ1-4; CDR3aa: CASSRDRNEKLFF; CDR3nt: TGTGCCAGCAGCCGGGACAGAAATGAAAAACTGTTTTTT
abundance: NA; v_gene: TRBV10-3; d_gene: NA; j_gene: TRBJ1-1; CDR3aa: CAISRWSGDRSNTEAFF; CDR3nt: TGTGCCATCAGCCGCTGGAGTGGAGACAGGTCTAACACTGAAGCTTTCTTT